This T cell receptor beta chain was recorded in a study of control samples from healthy donors and cancer patients. The CDR3 extends over 13 amino acids. Trimming left V 0 bases short and J 4 bases short, with 4 bases between. Looked up from germline, CDR1 is LGHNA and CDR2 is YNFKEQ. The sample holds one count of this clone. The repertoire was sequenced with immunoSEQ multiplex PCR; TCRdb's copy has only in-frame clones and lacks some. The sample lists about 410,000 clones; 75% to 95% were seen once. Specimen: PBMCs. The chain couples TRBV4-2 to TRBJ2-1, with D uncertain. This receptor was obtained from a man aged 35 to 55 with head and neck cancer. CDR3 region: CASSQDLYNEQFF. CDR3 nucleotides: TGTGCCAGCAGCCAAGATCTTTACAATGAGCAGTTCTTC.